What follows are 20 T cell receptor beta chains derived from one specimen sequenced in a study of blood T cell repertoires in COVID-19. Sequencing used immunoSEQ multiplex PCR; TCRdb keeps in-frame clones, though not all of them. The sample records about 430,000 clones, around 90% being singletons. The material sequenced was peripheral blood. These receptors all come from a man between 18 and 29 years old with COVID-19, enrolled during active disease.

V and J are TRBV5-4 and TRBJ2-7, with 8 nucleotides matching TRBD1. The CDR3 sequence is 12 residues long. The junction had 4 bases not matched to a gene; V was cut back by 4 bases and J by 7 bases. CDR1 and CDR2 (germline): SGHNT, YYREEE (reference sequence). CDR3 bases: TGTGCCAGCAGCCTCGGACAGGGTGAGCAGTACTTC. Translation gives CASSLGQGEQYF.

The chain recombines TRBV7-9 with TRBJ2-5; 11 nucleotides agree with TRBD2. Trimming cost V 5 bases and J 1 base; bases outside gene matches: 3. This CDR3 comprises 15 residues. The V gene's germline CDR1 is SEHNR and CDR2 FQNEAQ (reference sequence). CDR3 amino acids: CASSTSGGVQETQYF. The CDR3 region has the DNA TGTGCCAGCAGCACTAGCGGGGGAGTCCAAGAGACCCAGTACTTC.

The rearrangement links TRBV7-9 to TRBJ1-4; 7 nucleotides match TRBD1. V gave up 9 bases and J gave up 6 bases; unmatched junction bases: 7. The CDR3 extends over 13 amino acids. Germline CDR1 SEHNR, CDR2 FQNEAQ (reference sequence). CDR3 bases: TGTGCCAGTACCGGGACAGACCATGAAAAACTGTTTTTT. The encoded protein is CASTGTDHEKLFF.

V is TRBV3-1 (or the pseudogene TRBV3-2) and J is TRBJ2-7; unclear D gene. Trimming cost V 5 bases and J 1 base, with 12 bases left between them. CDR3 size: 14 residues. The germline CDR1 and CDR2 sequences are LGHDT and YNNKEL (reference sequence). The CDR3 nucleotides read TGTGCCAGCAGCAAAAGTGGCGGTTCCTACGAGCAGTACTTC. Its protein product is CASSKSGGSYEQYF.

The V gene is TRBV18, the J gene TRBJ1-6; 8 bases line up with TRBD1. V gave up 4 bases and J gave up 5 bases; unmatched junction bases: 1. CDR1 is KGHSH and CDR2 is LQKENI in the germline V gene. CDR3 size: 14 residues. The CDR3 protein is CASSQTGDNSPLHF. CDR3 DNA: TGTGCCAGCTCACAGACAGGGGATAATTCACCCCTCCACTTT. The entire variable domain, with the rest obtained from reference TRBV18 and TRBJ1-6, is as follows: NAGVMQNPRHLVRRRGQEARLRCSPMKGHSHVYWYRQLPEEGLKFMVYLQKENIIDESGMPKERFSAEFPKEGPSILRIQQVVRGDSAAYFCASSQTGDNSPLHFGNGTRLTVT.

In this sample, this clone turned up once. J is TRBJ2-5 and V is TRBV15; 9 bases match TRBD2. V shed 4 bases, J shed 4 bases, and the junction held 7 bases outside the gene matches. This CDR3 region has 15 residues. Per the germline V gene, CDR1 is LNHNV and CDR2 is YYDKDF (reference sequence). The DNA of the CDR3 is TGTGCCACCAGCATTTTAGCGGGAGAGGGAGAGACCCAGTACTTC. It yields the protein CATSILAGEGETQYF.

The genes are TRBV27 and TRBJ2-3; TRBD2 matches at 13 bases. Trimming at V came to 2 bases and at J to 3 bases, leaving 8 bases not matched to a gene. Germline V gene data show CDR1 as MNHEY and CDR2 as SMNVEV (reference sequence). The CDR3 is 18 amino acids. The chain's CDR3 is CASSLRWTSGSRTDTQYF. CDR3 sequence (DNA): TGTGCCAGCAGTTTACGGTGGACTAGCGGGAGTAGGACAGATACGCAGTATTTT.

The chain combines TRBV5-4 with TRBJ2-5; 11 bases align to TRBD2. The CDR3 consists of 16 residues. CDR1 is SGHNT and CDR2 is YYREEE in the germline V gene (reference sequence). J was trimmed by 5 bases and V by 2 bases; bases with no gene match: 8. CDR3 region: CASSLLAGAGGETQYF. DNA for the CDR3: TGTGCCAGCAGCTTACTAGCGGGAGCTGGTGGGGAGACCCAGTACTTC.

This clone was seen a single time. This chain links TRBV3-1 (or the pseudogene TRBV3-2) with TRBJ2-7, with D perhaps matching TRBD2 (6 bases). V was trimmed by 4 bases and J by 6 bases, leaving 16 bases between them. CDR3 length: 14 residues. Germline CDR1 LGHDT, CDR2 YNNKEL (reference sequence). DNA of the CDR3: TGTGCCAGCAGCCGCCTCCGGGACTCAGGCGAGCAGTACTTC. Residues: CASSRLRDSGEQYF.

The chain combines TRBV6-1 with TRBJ2-7; the D gene is possibly TRBD2 (5 bases). This CDR3 is built from 15 residues. Germline CDR1 and CDR2: MNHNS and SASEGT. Trimming pared 1 base from V and 4 bases from J, leaving 14 bases between. CDR3: CASSEVAPALYEQYF. CDR3 DNA: TGTGCCAGCAGTGAAGTAGCGCCTGCTCTTTACGAGCAGTACTTC.

This rearrangement joins TRBV5-1 to TRBJ2-7; 7 bases align to TRBD2. Germline loops: CDR1 SGHRS, CDR2 YFSETQ. V gave up 4 bases and J gave up 3 bases; unmatched junction bases: 7. The CDR3 sequence is 14 residues long. DNA of the CDR3: TGCGCCAGCAGCCCTGGGGGGGAAAACTACGAGCAGTACTTC. As protein: CASSPGGENYEQYF.

The CDR3: CASRAGKNTGELFF. The CDR3 DNA is TGTGCCAGCCGAGCGGGAAAGAACACCGGGGAGCTGTTTTTT. The genes are TRBV5-4 and TRBJ2-2; 7 bases match TRBD2. After removal of 7 bases from V and 1 base from J, the junction contained 4 bases not matched to a gene. The CDR3 consists of 14 residues. Germline V lookup: CDR1 SGHNT, CDR2 YYREEE (reference sequence).

The chain's CDR3 is CASDYLEGSGPQHF. The CDR3, as DNA: TGCGCCAGCGATTATCTCGAGGGAAGTGGGCCCCAGCATTTT. The chain employs TRBV5-1 and TRBJ1-5; D not resolved. The CDR3 length is 14 residues. V was clipped by 7 bases and J by 9 bases, with 20 bases between them. Germline V gene data show CDR1 as SGHRS and CDR2 as YFSETQ.

The chain is built from TRBV7-9 and TRBJ2-7, with D possibly being TRBD2 (5 bases). Germline CDR1 SEHNR, CDR2 FQNEAQ (reference sequence). The CDR3 sequence is 15 residues long. Trimming removed 2 bases at V and 5 bases at J, with 16 bases between. CDR3: CASSLTYEGAHEQYF. The CDR3 nucleotides are TGTGCCAGCAGCTTAACTTATGAGGGCGCCCACGAGCAGTACTTC.

The chain is built from TRBV5-8 and TRBJ1-5; 8 bases agree with TRBD1. Germline trimming cut 0 bases from V and 4 bases from J; bases unmatched to any gene: 3. CDR1 is SGHTS, CDR2 YDEGEE, per germline. This CDR3 has 15 residues. This chain's CDR3 is CASSLGRGLNQPQHF. The DNA for the CDR3 is TGTGCCAGCAGCTTGGGCAGGGGGCTAAATCAGCCCCAGCATTTT.

This clone was found once. The rearrangement uses TRBV10-3 and TRBJ2-3, with 14 bases aligning to TRBD2. The CDR3 sequence is 17 residues long. Losses at the gene ends were 2 bases for V and 1 base for J; bases not matched to a gene: 2. Germline lookup yields CDR1 ENHRY and CDR2 SYGVKD. The DNA of the CDR3 is TGTGCCATCAGTGAGACGGGACTAGCGGGAGGCACAGATACGCAGTATTTT. The encoded protein is CAISETGLAGGTDTQYF.

The chain carries TRBV7-2 and TRBJ2-3; D uncertain. Germline V gene data show CDR1 as SGHTA and CDR2 as FQGNSA. Trimming pared 7 bases from V and 2 bases from J, leaving 13 bases between. The CDR3 contains 14 residues. The CDR3 nucleotides read TGTGCCAGCAAATACGACTTATACACAGATACGCAGTATTTT. Protein: CASKYDLYTDTQYF. Based on the CDR3 plus reference TRBV7-2 and TRBJ2-3, the full variable domain is GAGVSQSPSNKVTEKGKDVELRCDPISGHTALYWYRQSLGQGLEFLIYFQGNSAPDKSGLPSDRFSAERTGGSVSTLTIQRTQQEDSAVYLCASKYDLYTDTQYFGPGTRLTVL.

The rearrangement links TRBV19 to TRBJ2-3; D unclear. CDR3 size: 13 residues. Trimming cost V 1 base and J 1 base, with 3 bases left between them. The germline V gene has CDR1 LNHDA and CDR2 SQIVND (reference sequence). Here the CDR3 DNA reads TGTGCCAGTAGTATAGCGGGCACAGATACGCAGTATTTT. It codes for CASSIAGTDTQYF.

V and J are TRBV5-5 and TRBJ2-3; D call uncertain. Trimming pared 0 bases from V and 0 bases from J, leaving 8 bases between. CDR3 length: 15 amino acids. Looked up from germline, CDR1 is SGHKS and CDR2 is YYEKEE (reference sequence). CDR3 DNA: TGTGCCAGCAGCTTGGCCGCGGTTAGCACAGATACGCAGTATTTT. As protein: CASSLAAVSTDTQYF.

This rearrangement joins TRBV30 to TRBJ2-1, with 7 bases lining up with TRBD2. Unmatched junction bases numbered 4, after V lost 1 base and J lost 4 bases. Germline V gene lookup returns CDR1 GTSNPN and CDR2 SVGIG (reference sequence). This CDR3 has 14 residues. CDR3 protein: CAWSGGTMYNEQFF. The CDR3 nucleotides are TGTGCCTGGAGTGGGGGGACTATGTACAATGAGCAGTTCTTC.